This TCR beta chain was sequenced for a study of sequential checkpoint blockade in melanoma. Clones were sequenced by immunoSEQ multiplex PCR, and TCRdb holds only the in-frame ones, with some missing. The top ten clones hold around 50% of a sample with about 13,000 clones, around 77% of them seen once. CDR1 is SGHRS and CDR2 is YFSETQ in the germline V gene. This CDR3 has 14 amino acids. V lost 3 bases, J lost 5 bases, and 5 bases stayed unmatched. Treatment specified: randomized to nivolumab then ipilimumab (arm A) or the reverse (arm B). This sample comprised CD8+ T cells sorted from blood (inferred from file names), obtained from a patient given nivolumab and ipilimumab in sequence. This rearrangement joins TRBV5-1 to TRBJ1-1, with 9 positions matching TRBD1. This TCR was recovered from a human patient with melanoma. Some clones in this sample may be carry-over from other donors' samples. The CDR3 loop is CASSWGQGGTEAFF. CDR3 nucleotide sequence: TGCGCCAGCAGCTGGGGACAGGGAGGGACTGAAGCTTTCTTT.